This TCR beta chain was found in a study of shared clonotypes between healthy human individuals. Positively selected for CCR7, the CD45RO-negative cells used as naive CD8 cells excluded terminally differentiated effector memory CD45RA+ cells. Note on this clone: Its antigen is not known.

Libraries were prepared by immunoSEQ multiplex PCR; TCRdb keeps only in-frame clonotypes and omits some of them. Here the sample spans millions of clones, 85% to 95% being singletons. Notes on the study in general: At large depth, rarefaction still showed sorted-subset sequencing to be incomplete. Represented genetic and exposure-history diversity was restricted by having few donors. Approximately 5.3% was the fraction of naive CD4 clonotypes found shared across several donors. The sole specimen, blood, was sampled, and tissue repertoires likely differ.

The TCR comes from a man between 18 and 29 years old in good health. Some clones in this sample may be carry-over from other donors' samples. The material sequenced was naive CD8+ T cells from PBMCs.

The CDR3: CASSQTWTSGPIYEQYF. Written as DNA, the CDR3 is TGCGCCAGCAGCCAAACGTGGACTAGCGGGCCGATCTACGAGCAGTACTTC. The V gene is TRBV4-3, the J gene TRBJ2-7; TRBD2 agrees at 11 bases. The CDR3 length is 17 residues. Germline-derived CDR1 and CDR2 are LGHNA and YSLEER. Losses at the gene ends were 2 bases for V and 3 bases for J; bases not matched to a gene: 9.